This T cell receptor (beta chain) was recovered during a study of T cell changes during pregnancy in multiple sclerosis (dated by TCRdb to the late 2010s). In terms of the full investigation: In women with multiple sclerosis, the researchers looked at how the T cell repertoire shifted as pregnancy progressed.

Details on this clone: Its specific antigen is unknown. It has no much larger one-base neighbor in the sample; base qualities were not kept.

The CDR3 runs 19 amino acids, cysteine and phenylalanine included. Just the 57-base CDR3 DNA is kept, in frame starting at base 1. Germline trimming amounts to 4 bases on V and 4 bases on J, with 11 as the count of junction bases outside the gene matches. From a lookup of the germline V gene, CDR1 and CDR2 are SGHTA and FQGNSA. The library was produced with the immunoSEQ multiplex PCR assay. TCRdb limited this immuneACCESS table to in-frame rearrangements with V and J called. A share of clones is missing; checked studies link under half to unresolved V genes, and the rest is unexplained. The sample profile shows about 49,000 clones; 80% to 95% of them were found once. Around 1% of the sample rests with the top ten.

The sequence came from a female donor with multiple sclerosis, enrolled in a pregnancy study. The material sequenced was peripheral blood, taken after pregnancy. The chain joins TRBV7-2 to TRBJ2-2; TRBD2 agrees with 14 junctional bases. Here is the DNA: TGTGCCAGCAGCTCCCCCGGGAGACTAGCGGGGGGGCGCACCGGGGAGCTGTTTTTT. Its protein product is CASSSPGRLAGGRTGELFF.